The 24 T cell receptor beta chains listed next were all sequenced from one sample in a study of radiotherapy plus CTLA-4 blockade in lung cancer. This table comes from immunoSEQ multiplex PCR, and its TCRdb copy is limited to in-frame clones, with some not included. The sample records 40,000 to 45,000 clones, roughly three quarters being singletons. Sequenced here: peripheral blood, sampled from a patient treated with radiotherapy plus ipilimumab. These receptors all stem from a human donor with non-small cell lung cancer whose response to radiotherapy plus ipilimumab could not be evaluated.

The chain is built from TRBV4-1 and TRBJ1-5, with D perhaps matching TRBD1 (5 bases). V shed 0 bases and J shed 7 bases, with 16 bases lying between them. Germline V gives CDR1 MGHRA, CDR2 YSYEKL. The CDR3 consists of 16 residues. The CDR3, as DNA: TGCGCCAGCAGCCAAGAAGGAGGAGGGGTAGTACAGCCCCAGCATTTT. Encoded protein: CASSQEGGGVVQPQHF.

A single count supports this clone. The rearrangement joins TRBV6-1 to TRBJ2-7, with TRBD2 identical over 11 bases. V lost 5 bases, J lost 2 bases, and 5 bases stayed unmatched. CDR1 and CDR2 (germline): MNHNS, SASEGT. This CDR3 is 15 amino acids long. This CDR3 reads CASSLAGGPTYEQYF. DNA of the CDR3: TGTGCCAGCAGTCTAGCGGGAGGCCCCACCTACGAGCAGTACTTC.

The rearrangement uses TRBV28 and TRBJ1-5; a weak D match, TRBD1 (5 bases). Between the trimmed V and J ends, which lost 5 bases and 4 bases, there was a span of 18 bases. Germline V gene lookup returns CDR1 MDHEN and CDR2 SYDVKM. CDR3 size: 16 residues. CDR3 region: CASSLPRGGGNQPQHF. The CDR3 DNA reads TGTGCCAGCAGTCTTCCGAGGGGAGGAGGGAATCAGCCCCAGCATTTT.

This clone was recorded only once. The chain couples TRBV6-6 to TRBJ1-2, with TRBD1 as a possible D gene (6 bases). Germline V gives CDR1 MNHNY, CDR2 SVGAGI (reference sequence). The CDR3 is 13 residues long. Trimming cost V 6 bases and J 6 bases, with 14 bases left between them. CDR3 sequence: CASSTGTRNGYTF. The CDR3 nucleotides read TGTGCCAGCAGCACCGGGACAAGGAATGGCTACACCTTC.

This chain uses TRBV5-6 with TRBJ2-3, with D perhaps TRBD2 (6 bases). The CDR3 runs 15 residues. Germline V gene sequence: CDR1 SGHDT, CDR2 YYEEEE. V lost 4 bases and J 2 bases, leaving 14 bases between the germline ends. The CDR3 region has the DNA TGTGCCAGCAGCCCCATGGGGCGGGACACAGATACGCAGTATTTT. This gives the protein CASSPMGRDTDTQYF.

This chain links TRBV7-3 with TRBJ2-5; D might be TRBD1 (6 bases). Trimming took 1 base from V and 4 from J, leaving 13 bases between them. CDR3 length: 15 amino acids. Germline V gives CDR1 SGHTA, CDR2 FQGTGA. CDR3 amino acids: CASSLIGGKGETQYF. CDR3 DNA sequence: TGTGCCAGCAGCTTAATAGGGGGAAAGGGAGAGACCCAGTACTTC.

The V and J genes are TRBV5-4 and TRBJ2-1, with D perhaps matching TRBD2 (6 bases). This CDR3 has 15 amino acids. Germline V CDR1 and CDR2: SGHNT, YYREEE (reference sequence). V dropped 2 bases and J dropped 7 bases, with 16 bases sitting between them. The CDR3, as DNA: TGTGCCAGCAGCTTCGGGGTACTAGCTTTTAATGAGCAGTTCTTC. Encoded protein: CASSFGVLAFNEQFF.

J is TRBJ1-5 and V is TRBV6-1; 12 bases fit TRBD1. Germline CDR1 and CDR2: MNHNS and SASEGT. Trimming at V came to 4 bases and at J to 2 bases, leaving 9 bases not matched to a gene. CDR3 length: 18 amino acids. The CDR3 DNA sequence: TGTGCCAGCAGTGGACCGGGACAGGGGGCTGTGGGCAATCAGCCCCAGCATTTT. As protein: CASSGPGQGAVGNQPQHF.

The chain has TRBV4-1 and TRBJ1-5, with D unclear. V was shortened by 4 bases and J by 2 bases, with 9 bases between the two germline ends. The CDR3 sequence is 14 residues long. CDR1 and CDR2 from the germline V gene are MGHRA and YSYEKL. This CDR3 reads CASSPLRGNQPQHF. Written as DNA, the CDR3 is TGCGCCAGCAGCCCACTACGGGGCAATCAGCCCCAGCATTTT.

The V and J genes are TRBV7-2 and TRBJ2-5, with TRBD1 as a possible D gene (5 bases). Trimming took off 3 bases at V and 5 bases at J, with 13 bases between the two ends. The CDR3 spans 14 residues. The V gene's germline CDR1 is SGHTA and CDR2 FQGNSA. The CDR3 DNA reads as TGTGCCAGCAGCTTTGCAGGGAACGCGGAGACCCAGTACTTC. It yields the protein CASSFAGNAETQYF.

V is TRBV4-3 and J is TRBJ2-5; a weak D match, TRBD2 (5 bases). CDR1 and CDR2 (germline): LGHNA, YSLEER. This CDR3 spans 16 amino acids. Trimming shortened V by 0 bases and J by 9 bases, and 20 bases separated the two germline ends. CDR3 sequence (DNA): TGCGCCAGCAGCCAAGATCCCGGGAACCTGATTGGGTCCCAGTACTTC. Its translation is CASSQDPGNLIGSQYF.

The chain couples TRBV28 to TRBJ2-1; 10 bases match TRBD1. This CDR3 is built from 16 residues. V was clipped by 3 bases and J by 9 bases; unmatched bases: 11. Germline V gene lookup returns CDR1 MDHEN and CDR2 SYDVKM. The CDR3 loop reads CASSLQPGQGSSEQFF. The DNA of the CDR3 is TGTGCCAGCAGTTTGCAACCGGGACAGGGGAGTAGTGAGCAGTTCTTC.

The rearrangement links TRBV28 to TRBJ2-1; perhaps TRBD1 as D (7 bases). Germline loops: CDR1 MDHEN, CDR2 SYDVKM. Trimming left V 5 bases short and J 0 bases short, with 14 bases between. The length of the CDR3 is 16 residues. CDR3: CASSTRQGGSYNEQFF. The DNA for the CDR3 is TGTGCCAGCAGTACCCGTCAGGGGGGCTCCTACAATGAGCAGTTCTTC.

CDR3 nucleotide sequence: TGTGCCAGCAGAGGCGGGGGGGCCCAGCCCCAGCATTTT. This encodes CASRGGGAQPQHF. The chain couples TRBV27 to TRBJ1-5, with D tentatively TRBD1 (6 bases). V lost 6 bases, J lost 7 bases, and 13 bases lay in between. The CDR3 has 13 residues. Per germline, CDR1 MNHEY and CDR2 SMNVEV (reference sequence).

This chain uses TRBV2 with TRBJ2-3, with D possibly matching TRBD2 (6 bases). Between the trimmed V and J ends, which lost 6 bases and 2 bases, there was a span of 12 bases. The CDR3 has 14 residues. Looked up from germline, CDR1 is SNHLY and CDR2 is FYNNEI. The CDR3 loop reads CASSAGLTTDTQYF. CDR3 coding DNA: TGTGCCAGCAGCGCGGGACTCACCACAGATACGCAGTATTTT.

V and J are TRBV29-1 and TRBJ2-2; 10 bases map to TRBD2. The germline V gene has CDR1 SQVTM and CDR2 ANQGSEA. V lost 3 bases, J lost 5 bases, and 9 bases stayed unmatched. CDR3 length: 16 amino acids. CDR3 DNA sequence: TGCAGCGTTGATTCTAGCGGGAGCGGAGGTACCGGGGAGCTGTTTTTT. It specifies CSVDSSGSGGTGELFF.

The J gene is TRBJ2-7, the V gene TRBV11-2; possible D gene TRBD2, 5 bases. The CDR3 loop spans 14 amino acids. Germline CDR1 is SGHAT and CDR2 is FQNNGV. V lost 1 base to trimming and J lost 7 bases, with 14 bases between them. As DNA, the CDR3 is TGTGCCAGCAGCTTAGGTGGGAGCCCTCGGGAGCAGTACTTC. Translated, it gives CASSLGGSPREQYF.

The gene calls are TRBV28 and TRBJ1-2, with TRBD1 matching 10 bases. J lost 0 bases, V lost 6 bases, and 10 bases had no gene match. Germline V CDR1 and CDR2: MDHEN, SYDVKM. This CDR3 region has 17 residues. The DNA of the CDR3 is TGTGCCAGCAGACGGGACAGGGGCAAAGTAGCTAACTATGGCTACACCTTC. This codes for CASRRDRGKVANYGYTF.

This chain joins TRBV5-6 and TRBJ2-2; D might be TRBD2 (5 bases). The CDR3 is 15 residues long. Germline CDR1 is SGHDT and CDR2 is YYEEEE. The V gene lost 2 bases and the J gene lost 2 bases, with 10 bases spanning the gap. For the CDR3, the DNA is TGTGCCAGCAGCTTAGGCGGGCTTAACACCGGGGAGCTGTTTTTT. The encoded protein is CASSLGGLNTGELFF.

V usage is TRBV6-6 and J usage is TRBJ2-5; weak D call: TRBD1 (7 bases). The ends were cut back, 0 bases at V and 2 bases at J, with 13 bases in the middle. CDR1 and CDR2 from the germline V gene are MNHNY and SVGAGI (reference sequence). The CDR3 covers 16 residues. CDR3 protein: CASSYSPAGQQETQYF. The CDR3, as DNA: TGTGCCAGCAGTTACTCCCCGGCGGGACAGCAAGAGACCCAGTACTTC.

The chain couples TRBV7-2 to TRBJ1-1, with D unclear. This CDR3 is 15 amino acids long. V lost 2 bases and J 3 bases, leaving 13 bases between the germline ends. Germline CDR1 reads SGHTA; CDR2 reads FQGNSA. CDR3 loop: CASSLSGGSYTEAFF. In DNA, the CDR3 is TGTGCCAGCAGCTTATCGGGAGGTAGTTACACTGAAGCTTTCTTT.

This clone appeared a few times. V and J are TRBV7-9 and TRBJ1-1; 9 bases are shared with TRBD1. V shed 1 base, J shed 4 bases, and the junction held 7 bases outside the gene matches. Germline lookup yields CDR1 SEHNR and CDR2 FQNEAQ (reference sequence). This CDR3 has 16 residues. The CDR3: CASSLVGTGKGTEAFF. The CDR3 DNA reads TGTGCCAGCAGCTTAGTGGGGACAGGGAAGGGCACTGAAGCTTTCTTT.

CDR3 DNA sequence: TGTGCCAGCAGAGGACAGGGAAAACTGTTTTTT. This encodes CASRGQGKLFF. This chain connects TRBV6-6 to TRBJ1-4; TRBD1 matches 8 bases. The V segment lost 6 bases and the J segment 10 bases; nucleotides outside the gene matches: 1. The germline gives CDR1 MNHNY, CDR2 SVGAGI (reference sequence). CDR3 length: 11 residues.

This chain connects TRBV5-5 to TRBJ1-2, with D possibly matching TRBD1 (5 bases). V shed 0 bases and J shed 4 bases, with 10 bases lying between them. Germline V gene lookup returns CDR1 SGHKS and CDR2 YYEKEE (reference sequence). This CDR3 contains 14 residues. The CDR3 loop is CASSLGREAYGYTF. DNA of the CDR3: TGTGCCAGCAGCTTGGGCAGGGAGGCCTATGGCTACACCTTC.